Listed below are T cell receptor beta chains from one sample, sequenced in a study of blood T cells in healthy people across ages. Each CDR3 protein is one row after TCRdb ran MiXCR on the 5' RACE reads. The sample consists of about 670,000 distinct CDR3 sequences, approximately 40% of them appearing once. The sequenced material came from blood. These receptors originate from a man aged 80 or over in good health. The CDR3 runs from the conserved cysteine through the conserved F or W. D genes are given only for firm matches. The size of a clone is reported for some rows only, either as once, few or many, or as a class for expanded clones.

V gene	J gene	D gene	clone size	CDR3 protein	CDR3 DNA
TRBV6-4	TRBJ2-1	TRBD2	.	CASSAGTSGNNGQFF	TGTGCCAGCAGTGCCGGGACTAGCGGGAATAATGGGCAGTTCTTC
TRBV7-9	TRBJ2-7	.	few	CASSSGPGSYEQYF	TGTGCCAGCAGCTCGGGGCCAGGGAGCTACGAGCAGTACTTC
TRBV7-2	TRBJ2-3	TRBD2	few	CASSSLAFSTDTQYF	TGTGCCAGCAGCTCACTAGCGTTTAGCACAGATACGCAGTATTTT
TRBV12-3/TRBV12-4	TRBJ1-2	.	.	CASSLNDAIDYGYTF	TGTGCCAGCAGTTTAAACGATGCCATTGACTATGGCTACACCTTC
TRBV27	TRBJ2-7	TRBD2	.	CASRTSGKAWNEQYF	TGTGCCAGCAGAACTAGCGGGAAGGCCTGGAACGAGCAGTACTTC
TRBV7-9	TRBJ2-7	.	few	CASQGGTLGYEQYF	TGTGCCAGCCAGGGAGGCACGTTAGGCTACGAGCAGTACTTC
TRBV29-1	TRBJ2-5	.	many	CSVGEIQETQYF	TGCAGCGTTGGCGAGATCCAAGAGACCCAGTACTTC
TRBV12-3/TRBV12-4	TRBJ2-7	.	.	CASSPTGWGRKNEQYF	TGTGCCAGCAGTCCGACAGGATGGGGGAGAAAAAATGAGCAGTACTTC
TRBV7-8	TRBJ2-3	TRBD2	.	CASSSWVGDYDVYF	TGTGCCAGCAGCTCATGGGTAGGGGACTACGATGTGTATTTT
TRBV6-2/TRBV6-3	TRBJ2-3	.	.	CASKRDGGTQYF	TGTGCCAGCAAACGGGACGGAGGTACGCAGTATTTT
TRBV7-2	TRBJ2-7	.	.	CASSLAFGNSYEQYF	TGTGCCAGCAGCTTAGCGTTCGGCAACTCCTACGAGCAGTACTTC
TRBV6-2/TRBV6-3	TRBJ2-3	.	.	CASSYSMGTDDTDTQYF	TGTGCCAGCAGTTACTCGATGGGCACTGACGACACAGATACGCAGTATTTT
TRBV11-2	TRBJ2-5	.	few	CASSSRQVGLARETQYF	TGTGCCAGCAGCTCCCGACAAGTTGGGCTAGCGCGAGAGACCCAGTACTTC
TRBV4-3	TRBJ2-3	.	few	CASSLRYGGGTDTQYF	TGCGCCAGCAGCCTGCGCTATGGGGGCGGCACAGATACGCAGTATTTT
TRBV7-8	TRBJ2-7	TRBD2	.	CASSPRSGRAVYEQYF	TGTGCCAGCAGCCCCAGGAGCGGGAGGGCCGTCTACGAGCAGTACTTC
TRBV3-1	TRBJ2-5	.	.	CASSQGGPETQYF	TGTGCCAGCAGCCAAGGGGGGCCAGAGACCCAGTACTTC
TRBV10-3	TRBJ2-3	TRBD2	few	CAIREVAGKDTQYF	TGTGCCATCAGGGAGGTAGCGGGGAAAGATACGCAGTATTTT
TRBV11-3	TRBJ2-5	.	.	CASSLGQVYGTQYF	TGTGCCAGCAGCTTGGGACAAGTCTACGGGACCCAGTACTTC
TRBV7-2	TRBJ2-7	.	many	CASSVQGGYEQYF	TGTGCCAGCAGTGTACAGGGAGGGTACGAGCAGTACTTC
TRBV20-1	TRBJ2-1	TRBD2	few	CSATTPHIPGGVNEQFF	TGCAGTGCTACTACCCCTCATATTCCGGGAGGAGTCAATGAGCAGTTCTTC
TRBV29-1	TRBJ2-3	.	many	CSGITDTQYF	TGCAGCGGGATCACAGATACGCAGTATTTT
TRBV14	TRBJ2-7	TRBD2	.	CASSQGTSGPYEQYF	TGTGCCAGCAGCCAAGGGACTAGCGGACCTTACGAGCAGTACTTC
TRBV15	TRBJ1-2	TRBD1	.	CATSPRTGDLTVYGYTF	TGTGCCACCAGCCCCCGGACAGGGGACCTCACCGTCTATGGCTACACCTTC
TRBV4-3	TRBJ2-1	TRBD2	few	CASSPTTSGVNEQFF	TGCGCCAGCAGCCCCACAACTAGCGGGGTCAATGAGCAGTTCTTC
TRBV6-1	TRBJ2-7	.	.	CASSESRRVYEQYF	TGTGCCAGCAGTGAATCGCGCAGGGTGTACGAGCAGTACTTC
TRBV7-9	TRBJ1-5	TRBD1	many	CASSTGRGGSNQPQHF	TGTGCCAGCAGCACGGGCAGGGGGGGCAGCAATCAGCCCCAGCATTTT
TRBV28	TRBJ2-2	TRBD2	.	CASTPSGRNTGELFF	TGTGCCAGCACCCCTAGCGGGAGGAACACCGGGGAGCTGTTTTTT
TRBV27	TRBJ2-1	.	.	CASKAGRLQETQFF	TGTGCCAGCAAGGCAGGCCGACTTCAAGAGACCCAGTTCTTC
TRBV7-7	TRBJ1-5	TRBD1	.	CASSPKYRDRAFSNQPQHF	TGTGCCAGCAGCCCTAAATACCGGGACAGGGCTTTTAGCAATCAGCCCCAGCATTTT
TRBV24-1	TRBJ2-5	TRBD2	.	CATSDFGLAGGKQETQYF	TGTGCCACCAGTGATTTTGGGCTAGCGGGAGGGAAACAAGAGACCCAGTACTTC
TRBV11-2	TRBJ2-3	.	.	CASRSGRARVRDTQYF	TGTGCCAGCAGATCAGGCAGGGCGCGTGTTCGAGATACGCAGTATTTT
TRBV5-1	TRBJ2-3	TRBD2	.	CASSVTSGGSTDTQYF	TGCGCCAGCAGCGTCACTAGCGGGGGCAGCACAGATACGCAGTATTTT
TRBV7-8	TRBJ2-1	.	.	CASSLSPRVGSGYNEQFF	TGTGCCAGCAGCTTATCACCGCGGGTTGGGTCGGGCTACAATGAGCAGTTCTTC
TRBV4-1	TRBJ2-5	.	few	CASSQGSPEETQYF	TGCGCCAGCAGCCAAGGGTCCCCTGAGGAGACCCAGTACTTC
TRBV4-3	TRBJ1-5	.	many	CASSQVYGDNQPQHF	TGCGCCAGCAGCCAAGTCTACGGGGACAATCAGCCCCAGCATTTT
TRBV12-3/TRBV12-4	TRBJ1-1	.	.	CASTDEHRGRNTEAFF	TGTGCCAGCACCGACGAACATCGGGGTAGGAACACTGAAGCTTTCTTT
TRBV20-1	TRBJ2-7	.	few	CSAVTGSSYEQYF	TGCAGTGCTGTGACAGGTTCGTCCTACGAGCAGTACTTC
TRBV9	TRBJ2-1	TRBD2	.	CASSSGGLYNEQFF	TGTGCCAGCAGCTCGGGGGGGCTCTACAATGAGCAGTTCTTC
TRBV30	TRBJ1-1	.	few	CAWSPDRNTEAFF	TGTGCCTGGAGTCCTGACAGAAACACTGAAGCTTTCTTT
TRBV4-1	TRBJ2-7	TRBD1	few	CASSLGPTGEIYEQYF	TGCGCCAGCAGCCTCGGCCCGACAGGGGAGATCTACGAGCAGTACTTC
TRBV5-5	TRBJ1-2	TRBD1	.	CASSLQGLLVYGYTF	TGTGCCAGCAGCCTACAGGGGCTGTTAGTCTATGGCTACACCTTC
TRBV20-1	TRBJ2-7	.	.	CSAPLLCEQYF	TGCAGTGCCCCCTTGTTATGCGAGCAGTACTTC
TRBV30	TRBJ2-3	.	.	CAWSRASSTDTQYF	TGTGCCTGGAGTCGAGCGTCTAGCACAGATACGCAGTATTTT
TRBV18	TRBJ2-7	TRBD2	.	CASSAAGGFYEQYF	TGTGCCAGCTCCGCGGCGGGGGGGTTCTACGAGCAGTACTTC
TRBV5-6	TRBJ2-7	.	few	CASSVKGLYEQYF	TGTGCCAGCAGCGTCAAGGGTCTCTACGAGCAGTACTTC
TRBV5-1	TRBJ2-1	TRBD1	.	CASSLTRQGAPDEQFF	TGCGCCAGCAGCTTGACGCGGCAGGGGGCGCCGGACGAGCAGTTCTTC
TRBV7-9	TRBJ2-5	.	few	CASSLAAGHQETQYF	TGTGCCAGCAGCTTAGCGGCAGGCCACCAAGAGACCCAGTACTTC
TRBV6-6	TRBJ1-6	TRBD1	few	CASNAPGTGSNSPLHF	TGTGCCAGCAACGCCCCCGGGACAGGCTCTAATTCACCCCTCCACTTT
TRBV7-2	TRBJ2-3	.	few	CASSLAGHTDTQYF	TGTGCCAGCAGCTTAGCTGGGCACACAGATACGCAGTATTTT
TRBV10-2	TRBJ2-5	.	.	CAIQRVRVAGETQYF	TGCGCCATCCAGCGGGTCAGGGTGGCTGGAGAGACCCAGTACTTC